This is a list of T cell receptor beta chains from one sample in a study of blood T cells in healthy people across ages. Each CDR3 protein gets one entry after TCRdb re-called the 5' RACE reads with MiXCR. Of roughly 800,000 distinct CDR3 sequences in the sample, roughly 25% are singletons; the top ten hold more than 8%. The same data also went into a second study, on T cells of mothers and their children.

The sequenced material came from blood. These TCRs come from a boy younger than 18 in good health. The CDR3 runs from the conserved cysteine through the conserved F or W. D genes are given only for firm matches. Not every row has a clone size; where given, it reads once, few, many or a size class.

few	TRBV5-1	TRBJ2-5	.	TGCGCCAGCCACGGGACACAGGTGACTAGGGAGACCCAGTACTTC	CASHGTQVTRETQYF
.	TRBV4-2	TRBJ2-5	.	TGTGCCAGCAGCCAAGAAAGTCCGTGGGGGATAGGAGAGACCCAGTACTTC	CASSQESPWGIGETQYF
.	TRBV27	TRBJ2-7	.	TGTGCCACTTCCGCACCGGGACTGAGGTACGAGCAGTACTTC	CATSAPGLRYEQYF
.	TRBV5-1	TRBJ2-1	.	TGCGCCAGCAGCACGGCGGGACTCCTCGAAGAGCAGTTCTTC	CASSTAGLLEEQFF
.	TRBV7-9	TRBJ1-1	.	TGTGCCAGCAGCTTAGTGGGGGGCCGCGACATGAACACTGAAGCTTTCTTT	CASSLVGGRDMNTEAFF
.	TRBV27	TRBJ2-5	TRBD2	TGTGCCAGCAGTTTAGGTAGCGGGAGGGACCAAGAGACCCAGTACTTC	CASSLGSGRDQETQYF
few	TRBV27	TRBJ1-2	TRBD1	TGTGCCAGCACTGACGCACAGGGGGCGAGGGGCTACACCTTC	CASTDAQGARGYTF
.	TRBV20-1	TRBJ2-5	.	TGCAGTGCCAGCAGGGACCTGGAGCAGTACTTC	CSASRDLEQYF
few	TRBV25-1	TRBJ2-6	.	TGTGCCAGCAGTGAATTGGGCGGCGGACCCGGGGCCAACGTCCTGACTTTC	CASSELGGGPGANVLTF
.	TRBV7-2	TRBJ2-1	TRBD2	TGTGCCAGCAGCTTAACTAGCGGGGGGGCTGATGAGCAGTTCTTC	CASSLTSGGADEQFF
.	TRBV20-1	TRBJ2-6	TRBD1	TGCAGTGCTAGAGGGACAGGGGCGGGGGCCAACGTCCTGACTTTC	CSARGTGAGANVLTF
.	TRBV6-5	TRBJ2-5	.	TGTGCCAGCAGTTACTCACAGCCCGGGGGCGAGACCCAGTACTTC	CASSYSQPGGETQYF
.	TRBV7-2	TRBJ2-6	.	TGTGCCAGCAGTCACGCGGCCTCTGGGGCCAACGTCCTGACTTTC	CASSHAASGANVLTF
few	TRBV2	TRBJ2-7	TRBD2	TGTGCCAGGACAGGACTAGCGTTCGAGCAGTACTTC	CARTGLAFEQYF
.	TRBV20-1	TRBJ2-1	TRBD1	TGCAGTGCTGTGGGACAGGGGATATACAATGAGCAGTTCTTC	CSAVGQGIYNEQFF
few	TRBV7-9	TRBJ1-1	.	TGTGCCAGCAGCTTAGAGCCCCTTTTGGCCGAAGCTTTCTTT	CASSLEPLLAEAFF
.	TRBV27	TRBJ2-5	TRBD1	TGTGCCAGCAGTGCCCGGGACAGGGGCCAAGAGACCCAGTACTTC	CASSARDRGQETQYF
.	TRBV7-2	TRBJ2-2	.	TGTGCCAGCAGCTTCGAACACGCGAACACCGGGGAGCTGTTTTTT	CASSFEHANTGELFF
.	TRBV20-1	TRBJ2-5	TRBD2	TGCAGCGCCGGGGGGGCCCAAGAGACCCAGTACTTC	CSAGGAQETQYF
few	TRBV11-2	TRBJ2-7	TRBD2	TGTGCCAGCAGCTTAGGGTCGGCGGGGGGTAATTTTGAGCAGTACTTC	CASSLGSAGGNFEQYF
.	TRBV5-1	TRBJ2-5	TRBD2	TGCGCCAGCAGCACCGGACTAGCGGGAGGGCAAGAGACCCAGTACTTC	CASSTGLAGGQETQYF
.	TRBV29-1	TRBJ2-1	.	TGCAGCGCTTCAGGGATGAACTACAATGAGCAGTTCTTC	CSASGMNYNEQFF
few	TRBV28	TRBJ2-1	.	TGTGCCAGCAGTCCGATCACTAAGGCTACTTACAATGAGCAGTTCTTC	CASSPITKATYNEQFF
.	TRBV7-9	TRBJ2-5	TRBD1	TGTGCCAGCACCCCACGGGACAGGGAAGAGACCCAGTACTTC	CASTPRDREETQYF
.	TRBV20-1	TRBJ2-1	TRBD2	TGCAGTGCCAACCCTAGCGGGAGGGGCAATGAGCAGTTCTTC	CSANPSGRGNEQFF